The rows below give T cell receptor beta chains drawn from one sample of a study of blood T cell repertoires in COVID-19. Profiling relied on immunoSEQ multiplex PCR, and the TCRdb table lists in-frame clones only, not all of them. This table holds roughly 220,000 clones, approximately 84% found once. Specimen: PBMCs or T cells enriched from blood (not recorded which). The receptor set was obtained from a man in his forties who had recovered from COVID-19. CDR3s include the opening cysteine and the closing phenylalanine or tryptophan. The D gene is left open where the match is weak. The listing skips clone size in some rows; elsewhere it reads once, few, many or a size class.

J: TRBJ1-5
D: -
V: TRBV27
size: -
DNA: TGTGCCAGCAGTTTTGATTCGGGATTCAATCAGCCCCAGCATTTT
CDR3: CASSFDSGFNQPQHF

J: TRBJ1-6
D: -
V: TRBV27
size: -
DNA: TGTGCCAGCAGTTTAGAGGACTATAATTCACCCCTCCACTTT
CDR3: CASSLEDYNSPLHF

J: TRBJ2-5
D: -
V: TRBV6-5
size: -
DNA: TGTGCCAGCAGAGCAGGATCCGAAGAGACCCAGTACTTC
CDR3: CASRAGSEETQYF

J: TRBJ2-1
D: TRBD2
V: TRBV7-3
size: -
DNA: TGTGCCAGCAGCATAAGACTAGCGGGACAGGGTGAGCAGTTCTTC
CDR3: CASSIRLAGQGEQFF

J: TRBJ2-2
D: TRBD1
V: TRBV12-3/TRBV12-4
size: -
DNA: TGTGCCACTAAAGGACAGGACACCGGGGAGCTGTTTTTT
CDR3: CATKGQDTGELFF

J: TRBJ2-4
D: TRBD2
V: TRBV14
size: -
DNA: TGTGCCAGCAGCCAAGAGCGGGGGGCGGCCAAAAACATTCAGTACTTC
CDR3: CASSQERGAAKNIQYF

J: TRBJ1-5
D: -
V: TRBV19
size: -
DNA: TGTGCCAGTAGTATAGATGGTGGGGCGCAACAGCCCCAGCATTTT
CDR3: CASSIDGGAQQPQHF

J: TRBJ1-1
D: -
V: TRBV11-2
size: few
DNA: TGTGCCAGCAGCTTCAGGACAGCTTGGAACACTGAAGCTTTCTTT
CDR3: CASSFRTAWNTEAFF

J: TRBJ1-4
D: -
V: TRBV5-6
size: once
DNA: TGTGCCAGCACCCACCGCGCAACTAATGAAAAACTGTTTTTT
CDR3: CASTHRATNEKLFF

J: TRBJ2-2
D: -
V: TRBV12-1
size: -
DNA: TGTGCCAGGGGCCTTAAGGGACTAGCGGGAGGGGGGATAACCGGGGAGCTGTTTTTT
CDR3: CARGLKGLAGGGITGELFF

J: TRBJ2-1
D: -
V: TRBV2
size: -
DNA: TGTGCCAGCCAGGGGATCTCCTACAATGAGCAGTTCTTC
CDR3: CASQGISYNEQFF

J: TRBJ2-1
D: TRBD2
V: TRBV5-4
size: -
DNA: TGTGCCAGCAGCCAGTTTGGGACTATAGGCTACAATGAGCAGTTCTTC
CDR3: CASSQFGTIGYNEQFF

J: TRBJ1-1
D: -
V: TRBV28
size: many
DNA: TGTGCCAGCAGCTCCCTGGGGGAGGGCACTGAAGCTTTCTTT
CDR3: CASSSLGEGTEAFF

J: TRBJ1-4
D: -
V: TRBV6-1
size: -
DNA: TGTGCCAGCAGTCTACAGGGCTCGGCTAATGAAAAACTGTTTTTT
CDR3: CASSLQGSANEKLFF

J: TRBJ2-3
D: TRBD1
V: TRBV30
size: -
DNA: TGTGCCTGGGGAGGACAGGGGACGACAGATACGCAGTATTTT
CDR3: CAWGGQGTTDTQYF

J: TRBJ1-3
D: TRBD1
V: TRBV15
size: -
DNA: TGTGCCACCAGCAGAGAACAGGGGCGGCGGGGAAACACCATATATTTT
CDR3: CATSREQGRRGNTIYF

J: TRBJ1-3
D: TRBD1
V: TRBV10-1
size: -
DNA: TGCGCCAGCAGTGCCGGGACAGCCAGAAACACCATATATTTT
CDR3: CASSAGTARNTIYF

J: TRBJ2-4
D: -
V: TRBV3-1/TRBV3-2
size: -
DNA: TGTGCCAGCAGCCAGAGTCGGAAAAACATTCAGTACTTC
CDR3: CASSQSRKNIQYF

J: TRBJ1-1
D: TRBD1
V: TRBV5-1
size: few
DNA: TGCGCCAGCAGCTCGGGACAGGGGCTGAACACTGAAGCTTTCTTT
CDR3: CASSSGQGLNTEAFF

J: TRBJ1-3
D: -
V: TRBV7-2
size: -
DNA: TGTGCCAGCAGCTTCTCACAGGGCCCTGGAAACACCATATATTTT
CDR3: CASSFSQGPGNTIYF

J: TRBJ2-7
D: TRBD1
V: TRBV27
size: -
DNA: TGTGCCAGCACAGGGAGGAGACAGGGGAACTACGAGCAGTACTTC
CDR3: CASTGRRQGNYEQYF

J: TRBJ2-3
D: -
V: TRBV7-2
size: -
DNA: TGTGCCAGCAGCGCCTTTGGCGGTCTCACAGATACGCAGTATTTT
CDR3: CASSAFGGLTDTQYF

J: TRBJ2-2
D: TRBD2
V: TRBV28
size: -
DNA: TGTGCCAGCACCCAGGGAGGGACCGGGGAGCTGTTTTTT
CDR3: CASTQGGTGELFF

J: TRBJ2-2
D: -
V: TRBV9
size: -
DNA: TGTGCCAGCAGCGTAGAACAGAACACCGGGGAGCTGTTTTTT
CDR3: CASSVEQNTGELFF

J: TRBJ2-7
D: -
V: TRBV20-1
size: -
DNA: TGCAGTGCTCCTAACAGGGACGAGCAGTACTTC
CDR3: CSAPNRDEQYF

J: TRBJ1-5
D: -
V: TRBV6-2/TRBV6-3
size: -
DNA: TGTGCCAGCAGTCGTCAGATGCCCGATCCAAATAGCAATCAGCCCCAGCATTTT
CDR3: CASSRQMPDPNSNQPQHF

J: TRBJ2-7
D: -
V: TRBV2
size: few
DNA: TGTGCCAGCAGTGAATTGGGCCGATCCTACGAGCAGTACTTC
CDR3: CASSELGRSYEQYF

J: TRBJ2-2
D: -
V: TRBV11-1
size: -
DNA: TGTGCCAGCAGCTTAGATAGCGGCGCGAACACCGGGGAGCTGTTTTTT
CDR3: CASSLDSGANTGELFF

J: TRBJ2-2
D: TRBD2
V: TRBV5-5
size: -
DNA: TGTGCCAGCAGCTTGGGGGGAGGGCTTATCAGCGGGGAGCTGTTTTTT
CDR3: CASSLGGGLISGELFF

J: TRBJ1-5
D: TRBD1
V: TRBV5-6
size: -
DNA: TGTGCCAGCAGCAGAACGACAGGGACCCTTAGCAATCAGCCCCAGCATTTT
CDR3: CASSRTTGTLSNQPQHF

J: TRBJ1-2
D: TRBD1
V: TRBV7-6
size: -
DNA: TGTGCCAGCAGCCTGGGGACAGGATCTAACTATGGCTACACCTTC
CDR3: CASSLGTGSNYGYTF

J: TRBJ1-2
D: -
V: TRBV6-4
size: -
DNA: TGTGCCAGCAGTCCTGACAGGAACTATGGCTACACCTTC
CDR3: CASSPDRNYGYTF

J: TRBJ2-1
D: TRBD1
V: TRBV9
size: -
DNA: TGTGCCAGCAGCGATCAGGGGGTACCCTACAATGAGCAGTTCTTC
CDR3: CASSDQGVPYNEQFF

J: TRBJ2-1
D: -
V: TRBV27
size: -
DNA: TGTGCCAGCAGTCAGACGGGGAACAATGAGCAGTTCTTC
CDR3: CASSQTGNNEQFF

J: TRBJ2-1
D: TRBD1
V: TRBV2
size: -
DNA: TGTGCCATCGGGACAGGGATATACAATGAGCAGTTCTTC
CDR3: CAIGTGIYNEQFF

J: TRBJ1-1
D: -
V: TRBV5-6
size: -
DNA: TGTGCCAGCAGCTTGGTCACATCTGAAGCTTTCTTT
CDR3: CASSLVTSEAFF

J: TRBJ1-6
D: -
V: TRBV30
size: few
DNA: TGTGCCTGGAGTGTAGGGGGTTCCTATAATTCACCCCTCCACTTT
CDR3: CAWSVGGSYNSPLHF

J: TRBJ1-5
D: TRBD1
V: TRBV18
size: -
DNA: TGTGCCAGCTCCGGACAGGATCATCAGCCCCAGCATTTT
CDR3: CASSGQDHQPQHF

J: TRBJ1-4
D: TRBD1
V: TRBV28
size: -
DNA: TGTGCCAGCAGCTCCCGACAGGGGAGGAATGAAAAACTGTTTTTT
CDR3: CASSSRQGRNEKLFF

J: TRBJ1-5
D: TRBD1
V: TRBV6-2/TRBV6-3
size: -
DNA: TGTGCCAGCAGTTACTTCCGGGACAGGGGGCATTATAGCAATCAGCCCCAGCATTTT
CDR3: CASSYFRDRGHYSNQPQHF

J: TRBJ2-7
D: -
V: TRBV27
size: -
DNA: TGTGCCAGCAGTCCCTCTGTCGGTAGTTGGGCGTACGAGCAGTACTTC
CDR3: CASSPSVGSWAYEQYF

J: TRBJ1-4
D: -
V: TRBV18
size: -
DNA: TGTGCCAGCTCACTACTAGCTGCAACTAATGAAAAACTGTTTTTT
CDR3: CASSLLAATNEKLFF

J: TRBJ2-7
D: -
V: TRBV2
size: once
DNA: TGTGCCACAACAGATGCCTACGAGCAGTACTTC
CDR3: CATTDAYEQYF

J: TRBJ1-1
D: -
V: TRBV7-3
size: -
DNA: TGTGCCAGCAGCCCCGCGAGGAGCACTGAAGCTTTCTTT
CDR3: CASSPARSTEAFF

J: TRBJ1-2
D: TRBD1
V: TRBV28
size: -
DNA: TGTGCCAGCAGAGGGACAGGGATTTATGGCTACACCTTC
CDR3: CASRGTGIYGYTF

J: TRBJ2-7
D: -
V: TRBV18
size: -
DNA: TGTGCCAGCTCACCAGGGCGGGGCACCTACGAGCAGTACTTC
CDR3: CASSPGRGTYEQYF

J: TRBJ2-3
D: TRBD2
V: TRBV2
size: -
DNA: TGTGCCAGCAGGCGGACTAGCGGGGTGGCAGATACGCAGTATTTT
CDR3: CASRRTSGVADTQYF